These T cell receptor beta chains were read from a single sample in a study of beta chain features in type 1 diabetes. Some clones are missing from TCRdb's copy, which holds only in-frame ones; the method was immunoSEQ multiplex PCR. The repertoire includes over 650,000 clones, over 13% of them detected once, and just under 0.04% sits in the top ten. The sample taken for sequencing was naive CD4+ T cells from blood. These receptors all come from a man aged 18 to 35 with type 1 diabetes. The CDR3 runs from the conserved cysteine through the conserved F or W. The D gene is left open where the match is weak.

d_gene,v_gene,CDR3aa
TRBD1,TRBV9,CASSASGTASYEQYF
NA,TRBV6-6,CASSYVSLNTEAFF
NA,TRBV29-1,CSVQASNQPQHF
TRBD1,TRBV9,CASSIRDRGETQYF
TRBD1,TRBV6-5,CASSTRTGVNEQFF
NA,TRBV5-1,CASSPGDRTDTQYF
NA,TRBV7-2,CASSPSRGGRATEAFF
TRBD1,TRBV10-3,CASRGQANSPLHF
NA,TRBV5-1,CASSLGITLNTEAFF
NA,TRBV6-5,CASSRGTLGEQYF
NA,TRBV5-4,CASSHGYEQYF
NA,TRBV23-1,CASSQPDFNQETQYF
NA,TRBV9,CAIVLAVSTDTQYF
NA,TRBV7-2,CASSPVGKTYEQYF
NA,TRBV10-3,CAVGRARLNEQFF
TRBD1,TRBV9,CASSTPTGSVGYTF
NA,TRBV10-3,CAISAKNSGANVLTF
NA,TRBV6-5,CASSSPGSEKLFF
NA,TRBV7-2,CASSLVGSWEETQYF
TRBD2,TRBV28,CASSSGASGSGREQFF
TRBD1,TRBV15,CATSRGSGQGIYNEQFF
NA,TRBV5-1,CASNGGANTGELFF
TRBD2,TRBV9,CASSVVAGVTTDTQYF
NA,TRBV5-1,CASSSQGGGEKLFF
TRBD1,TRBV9,CASTTGFAGELFF
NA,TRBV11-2,CASIPMPTNAGYTF
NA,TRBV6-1,CASSVHEQFF
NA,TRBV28,CASRGRERDGYTF
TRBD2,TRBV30,CAWTGTRSSDYRDEQFF
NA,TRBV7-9,CASSPNGGGGETQYF
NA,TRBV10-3,CAITPGSNQPQHF
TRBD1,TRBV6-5,CASSSPQDRVVGKLFF
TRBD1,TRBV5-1,CASSLRDSAYEQYF
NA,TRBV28,CASSFGYGGTQYF
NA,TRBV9,CASSVGLDTSQETQYF
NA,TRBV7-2,CASSLGLAKNIQYF
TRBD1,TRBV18,CASSAGTGGSYEQYF
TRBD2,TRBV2,CASKAQRGTDTQYF
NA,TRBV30,CAWTPGIGTEAFF
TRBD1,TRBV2,CASSGGQGLHSNQPQHF
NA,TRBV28,CASSLDGYTF
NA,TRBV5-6,CASTRDLTTNSPLHF
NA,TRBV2,CASTPDLADTQYF
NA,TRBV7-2,CASSLVPNRADEKLFF
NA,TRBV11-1,CASSEAGGTDTQYF
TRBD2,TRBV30,CAWSSKTSENTGELFF
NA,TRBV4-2,CASSGSTGSVSEQYF
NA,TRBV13,CASSFSSGKYNEQFF
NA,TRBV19,CASSSGRGETQYF
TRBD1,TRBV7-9,CASSSGQGLSYEQYF
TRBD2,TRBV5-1,CASSSRGLAGGYDTDTQYF
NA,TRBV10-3,CAISESNQARPEQFF
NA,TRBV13,CASSLIRGINTGELFF